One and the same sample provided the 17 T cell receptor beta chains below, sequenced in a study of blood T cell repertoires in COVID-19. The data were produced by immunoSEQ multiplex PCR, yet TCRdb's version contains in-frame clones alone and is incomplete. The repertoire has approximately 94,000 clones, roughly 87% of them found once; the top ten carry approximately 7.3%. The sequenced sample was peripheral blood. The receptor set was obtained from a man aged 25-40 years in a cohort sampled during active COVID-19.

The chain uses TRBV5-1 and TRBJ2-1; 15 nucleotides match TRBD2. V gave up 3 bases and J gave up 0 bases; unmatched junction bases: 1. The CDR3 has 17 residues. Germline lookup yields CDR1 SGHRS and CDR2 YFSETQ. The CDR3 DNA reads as TGCGCCAGCAGCTGGACTAGCGGGGGGGCCTCCTACAATGAGCAGTTCTTC. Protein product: CASSWTSGGASYNEQFF.

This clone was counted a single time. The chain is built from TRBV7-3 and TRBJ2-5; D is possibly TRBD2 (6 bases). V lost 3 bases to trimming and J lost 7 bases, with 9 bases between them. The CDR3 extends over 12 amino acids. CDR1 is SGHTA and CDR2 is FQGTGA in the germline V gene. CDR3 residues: CASSFRGGTQYF. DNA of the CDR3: TGTGCCAGCAGCTTTCGGGGAGGGACCCAGTACTTC.

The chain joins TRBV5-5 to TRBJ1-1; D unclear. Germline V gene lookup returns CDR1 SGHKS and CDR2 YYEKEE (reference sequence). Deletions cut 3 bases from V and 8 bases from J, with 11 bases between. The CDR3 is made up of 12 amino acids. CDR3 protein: CASSWGEQEAFF. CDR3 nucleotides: TGTGCCAGCAGCTGGGGAGAACAGGAAGCTTTCTTT.

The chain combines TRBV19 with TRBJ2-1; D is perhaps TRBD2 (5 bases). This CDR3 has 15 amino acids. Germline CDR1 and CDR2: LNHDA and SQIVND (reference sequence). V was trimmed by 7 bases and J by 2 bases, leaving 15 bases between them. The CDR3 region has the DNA TGTGCCAGTACCTCTCGACGGGGTGCCTACAATGAGCAGTTCTTC. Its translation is CASTSRRGAYNEQFF.

CDR3 nucleotides: TGTGCCAGCAGCCTCCGGCGGGGGGGCGTAGATACGCAGTATTTT. The encoded protein is CASSLRRGGVDTQYF. The gene calls are TRBV13 and TRBJ2-3, with 9 bases identical to TRBD2. CDR3 length: 15 amino acids. Germline CDR1 PRHDT, CDR2 FYEKMQ (reference sequence). The junction had 8 bases not matched to a gene; V was cut back by 5 bases and J by 5 bases. The full variable domain, completed using reference TRBV13 and TRBJ2-3, is AAGVIQSPRHLIKEKRETATLKCYPIPRHDTVYWYQQGPGQDPQFLISFYEKMQSDKGSIPDRFSAQQFSDYHSELNMSSLELGDSALYFCASSLRRGGVDTQYFGPGTRLTVL.

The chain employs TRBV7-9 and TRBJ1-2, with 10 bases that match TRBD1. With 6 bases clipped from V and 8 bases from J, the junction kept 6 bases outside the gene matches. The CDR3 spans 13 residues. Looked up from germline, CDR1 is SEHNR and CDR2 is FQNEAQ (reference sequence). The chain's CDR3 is CASSFDRGLGYTF. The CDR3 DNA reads TGTGCCAGCAGTTTTGACAGGGGGCTCGGCTACACCTTC.

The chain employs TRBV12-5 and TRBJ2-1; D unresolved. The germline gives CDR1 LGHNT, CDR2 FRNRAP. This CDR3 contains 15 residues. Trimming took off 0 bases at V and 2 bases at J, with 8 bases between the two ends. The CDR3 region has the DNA TGTGCTAGTGGTTTGGTCGCAACTCCCTACAATGAGCAGTTCTTC. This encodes CASGLVATPYNEQFF.

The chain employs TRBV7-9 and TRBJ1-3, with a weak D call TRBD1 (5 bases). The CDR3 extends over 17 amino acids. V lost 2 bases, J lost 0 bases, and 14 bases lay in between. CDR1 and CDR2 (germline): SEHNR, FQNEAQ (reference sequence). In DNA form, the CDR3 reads TGTGCCAGCAGCTTAACGACAGTCAGGACCTCTGGAAACACCATATATTTT. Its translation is CASSLTTVRTSGNTIYF.

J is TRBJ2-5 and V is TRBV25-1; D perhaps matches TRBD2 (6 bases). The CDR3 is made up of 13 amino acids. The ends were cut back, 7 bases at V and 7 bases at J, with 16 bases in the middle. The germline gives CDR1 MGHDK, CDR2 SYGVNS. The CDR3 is CASTGVPGGTQYF. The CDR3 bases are TGTGCCAGCACGGGGGTCCCTGGGGGGACCCAGTACTTC.

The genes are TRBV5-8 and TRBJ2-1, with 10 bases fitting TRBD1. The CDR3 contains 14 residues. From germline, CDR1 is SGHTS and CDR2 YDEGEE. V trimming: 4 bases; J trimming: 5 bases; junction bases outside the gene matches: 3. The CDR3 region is CASSLGQGDNEQFF. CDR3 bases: TGTGCCAGCAGCCTTGGACAGGGGGACAATGAGCAGTTCTTC.

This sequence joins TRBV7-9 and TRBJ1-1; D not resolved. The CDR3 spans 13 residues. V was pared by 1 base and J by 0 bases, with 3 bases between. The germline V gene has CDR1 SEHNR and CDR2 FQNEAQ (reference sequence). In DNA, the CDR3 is TGTGCCAGCAGCTTAGTAATGAACACTGAAGCTTTCTTT. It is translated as CASSLVMNTEAFF.

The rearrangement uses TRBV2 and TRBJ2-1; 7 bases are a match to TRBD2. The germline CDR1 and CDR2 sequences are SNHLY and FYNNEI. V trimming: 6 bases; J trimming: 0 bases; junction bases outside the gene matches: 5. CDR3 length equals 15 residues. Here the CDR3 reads CASRPAGVSYNEQFF. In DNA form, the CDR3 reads TGTGCCAGCAGACCCGCGGGGGTCTCCTACAATGAGCAGTTCTTC.

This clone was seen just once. The CDR3 nucleotides read TGTGCCAGCAGCCCGAGAGGTATAGAGCAGTTCTTC. Amino acids: CASSPRGIEQFF. The J gene is TRBJ2-1, the V gene TRBV7-8; no clear D gene. CDR1 SGHVS and CDR2 FQNEAQ come from the germline V gene. V was pared by 5 bases and J by 10 bases, with 12 bases between. The CDR3 covers 12 residues.

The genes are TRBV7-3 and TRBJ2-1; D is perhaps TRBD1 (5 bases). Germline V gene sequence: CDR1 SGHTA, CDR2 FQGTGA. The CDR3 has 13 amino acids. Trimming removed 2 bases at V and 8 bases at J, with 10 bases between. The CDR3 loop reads CASSLQGGHEQFF. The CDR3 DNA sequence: TGTGCCAGCAGCTTACAGGGCGGCCATGAGCAGTTCTTC.

This CDR3 reads CASSYVISGANVLTF. CDR3 coding DNA: TGTGCCAGCAGTTACGTAATCTCTGGGGCCAACGTCCTGACTTTC. This chain joins TRBV6-2 or TRBV6-3 and TRBJ2-6; no definite D call. This CDR3 comprises 15 residues. Germline V lookup: CDR1 MNHEY, CDR2 SVGEGT. Trimming removed 2 bases from V and 0 bases from J, with 5 bases in between.

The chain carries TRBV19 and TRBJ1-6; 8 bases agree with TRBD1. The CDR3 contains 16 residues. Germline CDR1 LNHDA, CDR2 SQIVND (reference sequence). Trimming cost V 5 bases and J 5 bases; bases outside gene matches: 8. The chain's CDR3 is CASSPETGEHNSPLHF. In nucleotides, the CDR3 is TGTGCCAGTAGTCCCGAGACAGGGGAACATAATTCACCCCTCCACTTT.

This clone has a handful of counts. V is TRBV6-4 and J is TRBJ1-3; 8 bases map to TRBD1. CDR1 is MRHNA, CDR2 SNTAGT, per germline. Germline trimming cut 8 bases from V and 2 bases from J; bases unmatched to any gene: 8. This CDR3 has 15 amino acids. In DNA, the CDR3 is TGTGCCAGCGGCAGGGGGCTGATGGCTGGAAACACCATATATTTT. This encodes CASGRGLMAGNTIYF.